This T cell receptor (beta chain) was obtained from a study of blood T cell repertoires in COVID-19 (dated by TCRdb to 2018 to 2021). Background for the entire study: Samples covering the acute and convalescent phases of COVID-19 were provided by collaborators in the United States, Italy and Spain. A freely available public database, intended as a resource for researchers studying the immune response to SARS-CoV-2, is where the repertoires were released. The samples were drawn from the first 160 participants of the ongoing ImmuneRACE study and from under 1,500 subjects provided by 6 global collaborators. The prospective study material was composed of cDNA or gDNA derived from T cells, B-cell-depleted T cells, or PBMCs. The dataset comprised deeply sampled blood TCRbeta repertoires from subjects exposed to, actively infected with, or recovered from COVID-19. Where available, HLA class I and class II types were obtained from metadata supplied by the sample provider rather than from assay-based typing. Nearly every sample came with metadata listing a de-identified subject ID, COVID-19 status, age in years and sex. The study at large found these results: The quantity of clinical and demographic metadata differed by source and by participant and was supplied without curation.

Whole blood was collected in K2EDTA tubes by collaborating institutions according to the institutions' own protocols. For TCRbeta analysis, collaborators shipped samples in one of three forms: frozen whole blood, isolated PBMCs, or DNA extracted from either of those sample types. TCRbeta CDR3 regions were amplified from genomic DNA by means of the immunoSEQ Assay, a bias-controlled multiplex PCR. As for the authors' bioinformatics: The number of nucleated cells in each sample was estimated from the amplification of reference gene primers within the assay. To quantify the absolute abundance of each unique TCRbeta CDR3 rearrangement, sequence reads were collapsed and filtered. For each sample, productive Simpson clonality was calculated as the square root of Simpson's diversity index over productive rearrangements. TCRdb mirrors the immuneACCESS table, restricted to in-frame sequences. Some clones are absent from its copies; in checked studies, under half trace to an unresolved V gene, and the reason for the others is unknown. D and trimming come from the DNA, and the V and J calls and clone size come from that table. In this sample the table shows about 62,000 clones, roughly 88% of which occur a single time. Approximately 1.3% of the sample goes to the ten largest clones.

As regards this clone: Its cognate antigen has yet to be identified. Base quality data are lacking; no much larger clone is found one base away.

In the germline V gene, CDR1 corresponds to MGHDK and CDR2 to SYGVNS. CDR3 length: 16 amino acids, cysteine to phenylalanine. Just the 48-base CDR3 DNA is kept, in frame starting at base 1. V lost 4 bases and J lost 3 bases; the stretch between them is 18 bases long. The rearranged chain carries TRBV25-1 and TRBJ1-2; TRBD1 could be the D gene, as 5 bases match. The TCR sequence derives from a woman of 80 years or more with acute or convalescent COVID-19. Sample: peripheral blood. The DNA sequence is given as TGTGCCAGCAGTGTCCTTGGGGCCGGGGAGGACTATGGCTACACCTTC. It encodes CASSVLGAGEDYGYTF.